This entry lists 6 T cell receptor beta chains sequenced from one sample in a study of cytomegalovirus exposure and HLA in healthy donors. The protocol was immunoSEQ multiplex PCR, while the TCRdb copy is restricted to in-frame clones and leaves out a portion. The repertoire consists of 200,000 to 300,000 clones, with about 86% occurring once and the leading ten covering around 1.2%. The source material was PBMCs. The receptors come from a woman aged 25 to 39 in good health and CMV-seropositive.

This chain uses TRBV2 with TRBJ1-1; 7 bases fit TRBD1. The V gene's germline CDR1 is SNHLY and CDR2 FYNNEI. V lost 10 bases to trimming and J lost 4 bases; unmatched junction nucleotides: 9. The CDR3 has 13 residues. The CDR3 region has the DNA TGTGCCAAGAGACAGGGAGGTTTCACTGAAGCTTTCTTT. It is translated as CAKRQGGFTEAFF. The full variable domain, in which reference TRBV2 and TRBJ1-1 provide the parts outside the CDR3, is EPEVTQTPSHQVTQMGQEVILRCVPISNHLYFYWYRQILGQKVEFLVSFYNNEISEKSEIFDDQFSVERPDGSNFTLKIRSTKLEDSAMYFCAKRQGGFTEAFFGQGTRLTVV.

This clone came up once. The chain couples TRBV27 to TRBJ1-2; maybe TRBD1 (6 bases). The CDR3 spans 15 residues. Trimming cost V 3 bases and J 3 bases, with 14 bases left between them. CDR1 is MNHEY and CDR2 is SMNVEV in the germline V gene (reference sequence). The CDR3 coding sequence is TGTGCCAGCAGTTTTTTTGGCGCAGGGGACTATGGCTACACCTTC. Residues: CASSFFGAGDYGYTF.

The CDR3 DNA sequence: TGTGCCAGCAGTTACTCGACGAGCAGGGGTAACGAGCAGTACTTC. Its protein is CASSYSTSRGNEQYF. The chain carries TRBV6-6 and TRBJ2-7, with D perhaps matching TRBD1 (6 bases). The CDR3 length is 15 residues. Germline V gene sequence: CDR1 MNHNY, CDR2 SVGAGI (reference sequence). V was cut by 0 bases and J by 5 bases, with 14 bases left in between.

A note on this clone: The same CDR3 also results from other DNA sequences found in this sample. The rearrangement links TRBV27 to TRBJ2-1; unclear D gene. The V end was cut by 2 bases, the J end by 4 bases, with 9 bases between. CDR1 and CDR2 (germline): MNHEY, SMNVEV (reference sequence). CDR3 length: 14 residues. The CDR3 DNA is TGTGCCAGCAGTTTACGGTGGGCTTACAATGAGCAGTTCTTC. Encoded protein: CASSLRWAYNEQFF.

V gene TRBV4-2 combines with J gene TRBJ2-2; no reliable D call. The CDR3 is 17 residues long. Germline CDR1 reads LGHNA; CDR2 reads YNFKEQ. V dropped 1 base and J dropped 0 bases, with 12 bases sitting between them. CDR3 in DNA: TGTGCCAGCAGCCAAGTGCTCCAGCGATCGAACACCGGGGAGCTGTTTTTT. Translation: CASSQVLQRSNTGELFF.

This clone occurred a few times. This sequence joins TRBV7-2 and TRBJ1-2; 8 bases agree with TRBD1. V trimming: 2 bases; J trimming: 2 bases; junction bases outside the gene matches: 4. The CDR3 contains 15 residues. Germline values: CDR1 SGHTA, CDR2 FQGNSA. In nucleotides, the CDR3 is TGTGCCAGCAGCTTAAGGGGACAGGAGAACTATGGCTACACCTTC. This gives the protein CASSLRGQENYGYTF.